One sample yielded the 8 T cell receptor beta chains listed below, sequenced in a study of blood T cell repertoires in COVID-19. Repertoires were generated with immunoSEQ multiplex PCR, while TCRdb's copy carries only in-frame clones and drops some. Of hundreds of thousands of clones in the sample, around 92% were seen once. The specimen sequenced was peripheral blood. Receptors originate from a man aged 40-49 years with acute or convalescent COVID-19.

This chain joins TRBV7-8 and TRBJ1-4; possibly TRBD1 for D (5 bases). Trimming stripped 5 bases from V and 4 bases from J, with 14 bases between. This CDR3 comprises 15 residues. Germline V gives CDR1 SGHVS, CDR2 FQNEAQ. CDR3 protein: CASSHRQTFNEKLFF. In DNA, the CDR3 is TGTGCCAGCAGCCACCGACAGACGTTTAATGAAAAACTGTTTTTT. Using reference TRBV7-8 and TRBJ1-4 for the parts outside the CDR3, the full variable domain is GAGVSQSPRYKVAKRGQDVALRCDPISGHVSLFWYQQALGQGPEFLTYFQNEAQLDKSGLPSDRFFAERPEGSVSTLKIQRTQQEDSAVYLCASSHRQTFNEKLFFGSGTQLSVL.

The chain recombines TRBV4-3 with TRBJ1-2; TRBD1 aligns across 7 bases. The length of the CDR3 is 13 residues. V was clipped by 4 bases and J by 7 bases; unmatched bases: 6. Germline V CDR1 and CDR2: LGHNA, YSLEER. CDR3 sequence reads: CASSRDRVAGYTF. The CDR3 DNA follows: TGCGCCAGCAGCCGCGACAGGGTGGCTGGCTACACCTTC.

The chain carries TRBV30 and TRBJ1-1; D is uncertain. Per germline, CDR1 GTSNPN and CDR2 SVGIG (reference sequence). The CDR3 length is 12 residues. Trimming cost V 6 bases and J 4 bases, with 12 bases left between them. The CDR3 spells CACDHGSTEAFF. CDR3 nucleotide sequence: TGTGCCTGCGATCATGGCAGCACTGAAGCTTTCTTT.

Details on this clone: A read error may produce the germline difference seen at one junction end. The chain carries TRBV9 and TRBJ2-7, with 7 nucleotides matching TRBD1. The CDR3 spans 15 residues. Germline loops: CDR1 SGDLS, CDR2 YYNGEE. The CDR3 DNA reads TGTGCCGGCAGCGTAGATGAGACAGGGCCGTTCGAGCAGTACTTC. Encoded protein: CAGSVDETGPFEQYF.

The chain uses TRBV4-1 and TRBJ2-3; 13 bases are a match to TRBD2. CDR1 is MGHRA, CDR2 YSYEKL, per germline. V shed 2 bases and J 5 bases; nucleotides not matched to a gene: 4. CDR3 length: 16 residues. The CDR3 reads CASSQLLAGGLDTQYF. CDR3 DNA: TGCGCCAGCAGCCAATTACTAGCGGGGGGGCTAGATACGCAGTATTTT.

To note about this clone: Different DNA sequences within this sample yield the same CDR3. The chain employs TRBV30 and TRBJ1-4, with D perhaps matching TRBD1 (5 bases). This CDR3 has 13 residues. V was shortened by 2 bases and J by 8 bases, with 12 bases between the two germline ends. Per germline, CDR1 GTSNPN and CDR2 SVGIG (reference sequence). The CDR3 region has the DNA TGTGCCTGGAGTCTGGGGGGTAGGGAAAAACTGTTTTTT. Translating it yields CAWSLGGREKLFF.

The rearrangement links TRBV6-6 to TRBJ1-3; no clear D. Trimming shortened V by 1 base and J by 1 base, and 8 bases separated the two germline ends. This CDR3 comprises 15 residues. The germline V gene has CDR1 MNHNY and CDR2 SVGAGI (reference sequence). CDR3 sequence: CASSYFPFSGNTIYF. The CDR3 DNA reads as TGTGCCAGCAGTTACTTCCCATTTTCTGGAAACACCATATATTTT.

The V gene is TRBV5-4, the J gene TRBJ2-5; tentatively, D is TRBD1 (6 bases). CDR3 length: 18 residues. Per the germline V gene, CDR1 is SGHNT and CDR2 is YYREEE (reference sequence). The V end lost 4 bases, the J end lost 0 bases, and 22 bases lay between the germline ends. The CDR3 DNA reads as TGTGCCAGCAGCCAGGGGCCCGCTTCAGTAATTCACCAAGAGACCCAGTACTTC. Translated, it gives CASSQGPASVIHQETQYF.